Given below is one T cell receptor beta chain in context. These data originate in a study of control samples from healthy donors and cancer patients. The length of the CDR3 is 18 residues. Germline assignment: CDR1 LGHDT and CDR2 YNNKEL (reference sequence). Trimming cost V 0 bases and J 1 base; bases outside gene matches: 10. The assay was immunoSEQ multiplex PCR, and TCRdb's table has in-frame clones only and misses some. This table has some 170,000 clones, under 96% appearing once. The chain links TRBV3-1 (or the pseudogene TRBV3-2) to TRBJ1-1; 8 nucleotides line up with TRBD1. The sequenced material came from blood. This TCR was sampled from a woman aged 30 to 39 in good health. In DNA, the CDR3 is TGTGCCAGCAGCCAAGAGGACCCTGGGGACAGGAGGAACACTGAAGCTTTCTTT. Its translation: CASSQEDPGDRRNTEAFF.